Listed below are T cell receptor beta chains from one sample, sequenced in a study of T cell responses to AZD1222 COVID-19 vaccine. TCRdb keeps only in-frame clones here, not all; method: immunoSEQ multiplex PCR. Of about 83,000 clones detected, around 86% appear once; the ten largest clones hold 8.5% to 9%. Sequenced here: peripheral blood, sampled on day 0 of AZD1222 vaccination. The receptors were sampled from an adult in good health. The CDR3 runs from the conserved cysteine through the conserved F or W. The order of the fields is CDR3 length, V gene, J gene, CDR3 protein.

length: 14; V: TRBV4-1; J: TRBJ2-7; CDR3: CASSQEVGPYEQYF
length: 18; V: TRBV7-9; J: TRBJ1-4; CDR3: CASSLGQGRGATNEKLFF
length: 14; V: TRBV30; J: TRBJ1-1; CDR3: CAWSELTPNTEAFF
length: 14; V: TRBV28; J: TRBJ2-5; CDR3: CASSKQGAVETQYF
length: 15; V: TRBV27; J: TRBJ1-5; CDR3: CASSPQGRANQPQHF
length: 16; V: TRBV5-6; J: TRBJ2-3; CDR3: CASSLWFLPPTDTQYF
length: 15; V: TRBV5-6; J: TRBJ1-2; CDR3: CASSFLTGGSYGYTF
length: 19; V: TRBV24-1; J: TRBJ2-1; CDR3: CATSAGTSGTQLPYNEQFF
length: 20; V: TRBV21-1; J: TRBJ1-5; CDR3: CASRKRGVGLDRGCNQPQHF
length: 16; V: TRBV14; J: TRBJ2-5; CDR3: CASSQVQRTPEETQYF
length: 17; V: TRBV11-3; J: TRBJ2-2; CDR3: CASSSASGTSVVGELFF
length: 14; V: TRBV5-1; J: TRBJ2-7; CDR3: CASSPDSVSYEQYF
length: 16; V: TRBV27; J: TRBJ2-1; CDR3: CASSFEGAQSYNEQFF
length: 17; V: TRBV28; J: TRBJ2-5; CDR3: CASSHSAAGERQETQYF
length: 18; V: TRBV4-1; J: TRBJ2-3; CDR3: CASSQDPPSGYSTDTQYF
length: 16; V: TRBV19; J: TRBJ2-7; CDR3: CASSLQDRGQAREQYF
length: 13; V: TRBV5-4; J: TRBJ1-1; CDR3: CASSLTVDTEAFF
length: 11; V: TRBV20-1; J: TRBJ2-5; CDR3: CSAAGGETQYF
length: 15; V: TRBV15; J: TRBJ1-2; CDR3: CATSRLGQAGYGYTF
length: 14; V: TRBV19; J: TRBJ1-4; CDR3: CASRSGAFGEKLFF
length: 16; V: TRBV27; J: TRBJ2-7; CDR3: CASSPLSGGRKYEQYF
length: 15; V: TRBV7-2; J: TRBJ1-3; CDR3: CASSEGQSSGNTIYF
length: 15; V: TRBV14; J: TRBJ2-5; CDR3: CASSQDTDRVETQYF
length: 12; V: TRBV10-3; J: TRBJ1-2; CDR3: CAISEGTPVYTF
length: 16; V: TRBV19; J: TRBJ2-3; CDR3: CASSIRGRGSTDTQYF
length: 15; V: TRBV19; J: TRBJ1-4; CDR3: CASSIRASQGGKLFF
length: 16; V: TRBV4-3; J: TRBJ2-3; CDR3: CASSQDAGGSTDTQYF
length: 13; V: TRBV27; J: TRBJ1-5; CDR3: CASSFQGDQPQHF
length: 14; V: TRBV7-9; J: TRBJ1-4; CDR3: CASSSQGFGEKLFF
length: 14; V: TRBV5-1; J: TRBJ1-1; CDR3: CASSFGSMNTEAFF
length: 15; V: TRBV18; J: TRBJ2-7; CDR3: CASSPSASGGAEQYF
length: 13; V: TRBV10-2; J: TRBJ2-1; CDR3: CASSPSSYNEQFF
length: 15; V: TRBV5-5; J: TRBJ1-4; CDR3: CASSLAWGREEKLFF
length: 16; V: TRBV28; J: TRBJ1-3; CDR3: CASNNLGLSSGNTIYF
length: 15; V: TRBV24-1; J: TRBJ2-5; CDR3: CATSERRGGEETQYF